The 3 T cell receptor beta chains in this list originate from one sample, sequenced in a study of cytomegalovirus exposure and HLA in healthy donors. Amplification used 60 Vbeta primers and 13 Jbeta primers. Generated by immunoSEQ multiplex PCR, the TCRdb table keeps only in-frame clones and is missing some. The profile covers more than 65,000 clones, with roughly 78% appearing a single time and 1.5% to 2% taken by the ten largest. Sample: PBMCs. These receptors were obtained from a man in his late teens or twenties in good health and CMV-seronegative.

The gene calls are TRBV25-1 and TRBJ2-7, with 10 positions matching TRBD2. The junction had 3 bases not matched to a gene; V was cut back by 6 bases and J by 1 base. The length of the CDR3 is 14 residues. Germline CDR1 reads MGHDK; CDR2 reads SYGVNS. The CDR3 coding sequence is TGTGCCAGCAGGTTAGCGGGAGGATCCTACGAGCAGTACTTC. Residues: CASRLAGGSYEQYF.

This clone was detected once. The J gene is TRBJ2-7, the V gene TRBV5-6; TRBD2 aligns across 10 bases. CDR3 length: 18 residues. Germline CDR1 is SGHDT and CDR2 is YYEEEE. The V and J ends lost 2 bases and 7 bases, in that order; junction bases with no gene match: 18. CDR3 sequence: CASSFLHVLAGFPGEQYF. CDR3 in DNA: TGTGCCAGCAGCTTCCTGCATGTACTAGCGGGATTCCCGGGGGAGCAGTACTTC.

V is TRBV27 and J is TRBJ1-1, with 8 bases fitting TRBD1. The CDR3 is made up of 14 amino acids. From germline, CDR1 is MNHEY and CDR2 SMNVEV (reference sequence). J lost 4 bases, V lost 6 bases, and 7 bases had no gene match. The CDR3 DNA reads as TGTGCCAGCAGAGGAGACAGGGGAGGCACTGAAGCTTTCTTT. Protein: CASRGDRGGTEAFF.